What follows describes a single TCR beta chain. The data were produced by immunoSEQ multiplex PCR, yet TCRdb's version contains in-frame clones alone and is incomplete. This sample yields approximately 9,600 clones, of which approximately 86% are seen a single time; over 4% belongs to the top ten. The data are from a study of graft-versus-host responses after intestinal transplantation. Turning to the study itself: Following induction with anti-thymocyte globulin, all recipients were given tacrolimus and steroids for 2 to 4 years.

The germline gives CDR1 MNHEY, CDR2 SVGAGI. V lost 8 bases and J lost 2; bases outside the gene matches: 7. CDR3 length: 14 residues. Intraepithelial plus lamina propria lymphocytes were released by processing graft tissue. The receptor was derived from a human patient who received an intestinal transplant, so some T cells may come from the graft donor. The rearrangement uses TRBV6-5 and TRBJ2-7; TRBD1 matches 9 bases. Sequencing used ileum tissue, obtained roughly 700 days after intestinal transplantation. This CDR3 is CASGGQGFPYEQYF. CDR3 in DNA: TGTGCCAGCGGGGGACAGGGATTCCCCTACGAGCAGTACTTC.